This TCR beta chain was profiled in a study of technical replicates of blood from a handful of donors. Profiling relied on immunoSEQ multiplex PCR, and the TCRdb table lists in-frame clones only, not all of them. Here the sample spans about 8,700 clones, roughly 91% being singletons. The CDR3 extends over 14 amino acids. With 6 bases clipped from V and 5 bases from J, the junction kept 3 bases outside the gene matches. CDR1 and CDR2 from the germline V gene are MDHEN and SYDVKM. This sequence was found in a human donor in good health. The chain uses TRBV28 and TRBJ1-5; TRBD1 agrees at 11 bases. The sequenced sample consisted of PBMCs. CDR3 bases: TGTGCCAGCAGCTCGGGACAGGGGGATCAGCCCCAGCATTTT. Translated, it gives CASSSGQGDQPQHF.